This is a list of T cell receptor beta chains from one sample in a study of cytomegalovirus exposure and HLA in healthy donors. The method was immunoSEQ multiplex PCR; TCRdb's version includes in-frame clones alone and lacks a portion of them. The top ten hold about 16% of the sample, which has roughly 120,000 clones, 70% to 80% seen once. The sample was PBMCs. The receptors were sampled from a man over 45 in good health and CMV-seropositive. The CDR3 runs from the conserved cysteine through the conserved F or W. The order of the fields is clone size, V gene, J gene, D gene, CDR3 length, CDR3 DNA, CDR3 protein. D genes are given only for firm matches. Clone size is given for some rows only: seen once, a few or many times, or a class if the clone is expanded.

clone_size: NA
v_call: TRBV15
j_call: TRBJ1-4
d_call: NA
cdr3_length: 18
cdr3_nt: TGTGCCACCAGCAGAGTGGGTCAGGTCGGGGCAACTAATGAAAAACTGTTTTTT
cdr3_aa: CATSRVGQVGATNEKLFF

clone_size: few
v_call: TRBV27
j_call: TRBJ1-2
d_call: NA
cdr3_length: 13
cdr3_nt: TGTGCCAGCAGTTCGCAGGTTAACTATGGCTACACCTTC
cdr3_aa: CASSSQVNYGYTF

clone_size: NA
v_call: TRBV7-2
j_call: TRBJ2-3
d_call: TRBD1
cdr3_length: 16
cdr3_nt: TGTGCCAGCAGCCCCGCCGGGACAGGGGTGGCAGATACGCAGTATTTT
cdr3_aa: CASSPAGTGVADTQYF

clone_size: few
v_call: TRBV9
j_call: TRBJ2-2
d_call: TRBD1
cdr3_length: 17
cdr3_nt: TGTGCCAGCAGCGGGGGGACAGGGGGCTTAAACACCGGGGAGCTGTTTTTT
cdr3_aa: CASSGGTGGLNTGELFF

clone_size: few
v_call: TRBV13
j_call: TRBJ1-2
d_call: TRBD1
cdr3_length: 15
cdr3_nt: TGTGCCAGCAGCTTCCCGGGACAGGGGGCGATAGGCTACACCTTC
cdr3_aa: CASSFPGQGAIGYTF

clone_size: few
v_call: TRBV6-5
j_call: TRBJ1-1
d_call: NA
cdr3_length: 16
cdr3_nt: TGTGCCAGCAGTTACGGCGGATTCCTTCTGAACACTGAAGCTTTCTTT
cdr3_aa: CASSYGGFLLNTEAFF

clone_size: NA
v_call: TRBV6-1
j_call: TRBJ1-1
d_call: NA
cdr3_length: 11
cdr3_nt: TGTGCCAGCAGTGAAATCGCTGAAGCTTTCTTT
cdr3_aa: CASSEIAEAFF

clone_size: once
v_call: TRBV29-1
j_call: TRBJ2-7
d_call: NA
cdr3_length: 12
cdr3_nt: TGCAGCGTTGAACCTGGGCGGGGCGAGCAGTACTTC
cdr3_aa: CSVEPGRGEQYF

clone_size: few
v_call: TRBV5-1
j_call: TRBJ2-7
d_call: TRBD2
cdr3_length: 15
cdr3_nt: TGCGCCAGCAGGTCTGATCCGGGACTAGCCACCGAGCAGTACTTC
cdr3_aa: CASRSDPGLATEQYF

clone_size: NA
v_call: TRBV19
j_call: TRBJ1-5
d_call: NA
cdr3_length: 16
cdr3_nt: TGTGCCAGTAGTATAAGGCGGGGCAGTAACAATCAGCCCCAGCATTTT
cdr3_aa: CASSIRRGSNNQPQHF

clone_size: NA
v_call: TRBV7-2
j_call: TRBJ1-4
d_call: TRBD1
cdr3_length: 15
cdr3_nt: TGTGCCAGCAGCTTTTGGACAGGGCTGGGTGAAAAACTGTTTTTT
cdr3_aa: CASSFWTGLGEKLFF

clone_size: NA
v_call: TRBV28
j_call: TRBJ1-1
d_call: NA
cdr3_length: 13
cdr3_nt: TGTGCCAGCAGTTTCAACAGGAACACTGAAGCTTTCTTT
cdr3_aa: CASSFNRNTEAFF

clone_size: NA
v_call: TRBV9
j_call: TRBJ2-5
d_call: TRBD2
cdr3_length: 16
cdr3_nt: TGTGCCAGCAGCTTCGGACTAGCGGGGGGTGGGGAGACCCAGTACTTC
cdr3_aa: CASSFGLAGGGETQYF

clone_size: NA
v_call: TRBV27
j_call: TRBJ2-7
d_call: TRBD1
cdr3_length: 15
cdr3_nt: TGTGCCAGCAGCATTGGGACAGCCCTTCCTGGCGAGCAGTACTTC
cdr3_aa: CASSIGTALPGEQYF

clone_size: NA
v_call: TRBV7-9
j_call: TRBJ2-3
d_call: TRBD1
cdr3_length: 15
cdr3_nt: TGTGCCAGCAGCTTCTCAGGACAGGGCACAGATACGCAGTATTTT
cdr3_aa: CASSFSGQGTDTQYF

clone_size: once
v_call: TRBV7-9
j_call: TRBJ1-1
d_call: TRBD1
cdr3_length: 14
cdr3_nt: TGTGCCAGCAGCTTGGGACAGATGAACACTGAAGCTTTCTTT
cdr3_aa: CASSLGQMNTEAFF

clone_size: NA
v_call: TRBV2
j_call: TRBJ2-3
d_call: TRBD2
cdr3_length: 14
cdr3_nt: TGTGCCATTCCCCCACTAGCGGGAGCAGATACGCAGTATTTT
cdr3_aa: CAIPPLAGADTQYF

clone_size: NA
v_call: TRBV28
j_call: TRBJ2-3
d_call: NA
cdr3_length: 14
cdr3_nt: TGTGCCAGCAGCCCGGGGGTGAACACAGATACGCAGTATTTT
cdr3_aa: CASSPGVNTDTQYF

clone_size: NA
v_call: TRBV11-2
j_call: TRBJ2-5
d_call: NA
cdr3_length: 18
cdr3_nt: TGTGCCAGCAGCTTAGATCGGGGCGGGGTTCGCACCCAAGAGACCCAGTACTTC
cdr3_aa: CASSLDRGGVRTQETQYF

clone_size: NA
v_call: TRBV7-9
j_call: TRBJ1-1
d_call: NA
cdr3_length: 16
cdr3_nt: TGTGCCAGCAGTCATAGCGGGGGAATCTCGAACACTGAAGCTTTCTTT
cdr3_aa: CASSHSGGISNTEAFF

clone_size: NA
v_call: TRBV7-6
j_call: TRBJ2-7
d_call: NA
cdr3_length: 16
cdr3_nt: TGTGCCAGCAGCCCAGGGTTGGATGGTAGGTCCTACGAGCAGTACTTC
cdr3_aa: CASSPGLDGRSYEQYF

clone_size: NA
v_call: TRBV5-1
j_call: TRBJ2-7
d_call: TRBD1
cdr3_length: 15
cdr3_nt: TGCGCCAGCAGCCCGGGGGGACAGGGGGCTCAGGAGCAGTACTTC
cdr3_aa: CASSPGGQGAQEQYF

clone_size: NA
v_call: TRBV5-4
j_call: TRBJ2-3
d_call: TRBD2
cdr3_length: 16
cdr3_nt: TGTGCCAGCAGCTCAGTAGCGGGGGGCCAGACAGATACGCAGTATTTT
cdr3_aa: CASSSVAGGQTDTQYF

clone_size: NA
v_call: TRBV4-1
j_call: TRBJ1-2
d_call: NA
cdr3_length: 13
cdr3_nt: TGCGCCAGCAGCCAACGGAGGAGCCATGGCTACACCTTC
cdr3_aa: CASSQRRSHGYTF

clone_size: NA
v_call: TRBV4-3
j_call: TRBJ2-3
d_call: TRBD2
cdr3_length: 17
cdr3_nt: TGCGCCAGCAGCCAAGAACCACCCGGGGGGGCAACAGATACGCAGTATTTT
cdr3_aa: CASSQEPPGGATDTQYF

clone_size: once
v_call: TRBV2
j_call: TRBJ1-2
d_call: NA
cdr3_length: 14
cdr3_nt: TGTGCCAGCAGGTATACGACAGGATTGGATGGCTACACCTTC
cdr3_aa: CASRYTTGLDGYTF

clone_size: NA
v_call: TRBV10-1
j_call: TRBJ2-5
d_call: NA
cdr3_length: 13
cdr3_nt: TGCGCCAGCAGTGAGGCACTAGGAGAGACCCAGTACTTC
cdr3_aa: CASSEALGETQYF

clone_size: NA
v_call: TRBV11-3
j_call: TRBJ2-5
d_call: TRBD2
cdr3_length: 16
cdr3_nt: TGTGCCAGCAGCTTTAGAGCGGGGGGGTACCAAGAGACCCAGTACTTC
cdr3_aa: CASSFRAGGYQETQYF

clone_size: NA
v_call: TRBV15
j_call: TRBJ2-7
d_call: NA
cdr3_length: 13
cdr3_nt: TGTGCCACCAGCAGAGATTTCAGCTACGAGCAGTACTTC
cdr3_aa: CATSRDFSYEQYF

clone_size: NA
v_call: TRBV6-5
j_call: TRBJ1-1
d_call: NA
cdr3_length: 14
cdr3_nt: TGTGCCAGCAGTTACTCGGTGGAGTCCACTGAAGCTTTCTTT
cdr3_aa: CASSYSVESTEAFF

clone_size: NA
v_call: TRBV5-4
j_call: TRBJ1-3
d_call: NA
cdr3_length: 15
cdr3_nt: TGTGCCAGCTCGGAGGAGGGGATATCTGGAAACACCATATATTTT
cdr3_aa: CASSEEGISGNTIYF

clone_size: NA
v_call: TRBV6-5
j_call: TRBJ2-7
d_call: NA
cdr3_length: 15
cdr3_nt: TGTGCCAGCAGTTACTCGGAGCTGCCTACCTACGAGCAGTACTTC
cdr3_aa: CASSYSELPTYEQYF

clone_size: NA
v_call: TRBV5-6
j_call: TRBJ2-3
d_call: TRBD1
cdr3_length: 16
cdr3_nt: TGTGCCAGCAGCACCCGGACAGGATCCCTCACAGATACGCAGTATTTT
cdr3_aa: CASSTRTGSLTDTQYF

clone_size: NA
v_call: TRBV4-1
j_call: TRBJ2-1
d_call: NA
cdr3_length: 16
cdr3_nt: TGCGCCAGCAGCCTTTCACTGGGGCTAAGGAACAATAAGCAGTTCTTC
cdr3_aa: CASSLSLGLRNNKQFF

clone_size: NA
v_call: TRBV28
j_call: TRBJ1-3
d_call: NA
cdr3_length: 14
cdr3_nt: TGTGCCAGCAGTCTGGTCAGCTCTGGAAACACCATATATTTT
cdr3_aa: CASSLVSSGNTIYF

clone_size: NA
v_call: TRBV27
j_call: TRBJ2-5
d_call: TRBD2
cdr3_length: 14
cdr3_nt: TGTGCCAGCAGCGGGCTAGCGGGAGACGAGACCCAGTACTTC
cdr3_aa: CASSGLAGDETQYF

clone_size: NA
v_call: TRBV5-1
j_call: TRBJ2-3
d_call: NA
cdr3_length: 14
cdr3_nt: TGCGCCAGCAGCTCGCTACCTAGCACAGATACGCAGTATTTT
cdr3_aa: CASSSLPSTDTQYF

clone_size: NA
v_call: TRBV29-1
j_call: TRBJ2-1
d_call: TRBD1
cdr3_length: 13
cdr3_nt: TGCAGCGCCACAGGGGTGGGGTACAATGAGCAGTTCTTC
cdr3_aa: CSATGVGYNEQFF

clone_size: NA
v_call: TRBV29-1
j_call: TRBJ2-1
d_call: NA
cdr3_length: 14
cdr3_nt: TGCAGCGTTGCCCAGGGTACCCCGGCAAATGAGCAGTTCTTC
cdr3_aa: CSVAQGTPANEQFF

clone_size: NA
v_call: TRBV6-5
j_call: TRBJ2-7
d_call: TRBD2
cdr3_length: 14
cdr3_nt: TGTGCCGTCCGGCCGGGAGGGCACTCCTACGAGCAGTACTTC
cdr3_aa: CAVRPGGHSYEQYF

clone_size: NA
v_call: TRBV6-1
j_call: TRBJ2-7
d_call: NA
cdr3_length: 15
cdr3_nt: TGTGCCAGCAGTGAAGGGGGACATTCGGCCTACGAGCAGTACTTC
cdr3_aa: CASSEGGHSAYEQYF

clone_size: NA
v_call: TRBV6-1
j_call: TRBJ2-7
d_call: TRBD2
cdr3_length: 14
cdr3_nt: TGTGCCAGCAGTACCAGGGCGGGAGGTAAGGAGCAGTACTTC
cdr3_aa: CASSTRAGGKEQYF

clone_size: NA
v_call: TRBV28
j_call: TRBJ2-2
d_call: TRBD2
cdr3_length: 15
cdr3_nt: TGTGCCAGCAGTTTATCTAGCGGGAGCGCCGGGGAGCTGTTTTTT
cdr3_aa: CASSLSSGSAGELFF

clone_size: few
v_call: TRBV5-4
j_call: TRBJ1-4
d_call: NA
cdr3_length: 12
cdr3_nt: TGTGCCAGCAGCCCTCGTAATGAAAAACTGTTTTTT
cdr3_aa: CASSPRNEKLFF

clone_size: NA
v_call: TRBV6-6
j_call: TRBJ2-1
d_call: NA
cdr3_length: 14
cdr3_nt: TGTGCCAGCAGTTACTATGACAGTTACAATGAGCAGTTCTTC
cdr3_aa: CASSYYDSYNEQFF

clone_size: few
v_call: TRBV11-2
j_call: TRBJ2-2
d_call: NA
cdr3_length: 15
cdr3_nt: TGTGCCAGCACTTTGGGGCGGGGTAACACCGGGGAGCTGTTTTTT
cdr3_aa: CASTLGRGNTGELFF

clone_size: few
v_call: TRBV6-4
j_call: TRBJ1-2
d_call: NA
cdr3_length: 14
cdr3_nt: TGTGCCAGCAGTGACTATGGAGGTGGCTATGGCTACACCTTC
cdr3_aa: CASSDYGGGYGYTF

clone_size: NA
v_call: TRBV2
j_call: TRBJ1-2
d_call: NA
cdr3_length: 15
cdr3_nt: TGTGCCAGCCTTCTACAGGGAGAACCTGTCTATGGCTACACCTTC
cdr3_aa: CASLLQGEPVYGYTF

clone_size: NA
v_call: TRBV7-9
j_call: TRBJ1-3
d_call: NA
cdr3_length: 17
cdr3_nt: TGTGCCAGCAGCTTAGCGGGCTGGGAGAGCTCTGGAAACACCATATATTTT
cdr3_aa: CASSLAGWESSGNTIYF

clone_size: NA
v_call: TRBV9
j_call: TRBJ2-3
d_call: TRBD1
cdr3_length: 14
cdr3_nt: TGTGCCAGCAGCCCAGGACAGGGGTTAGATACGCAGTATTTT
cdr3_aa: CASSPGQGLDTQYF

clone_size: NA
v_call: TRBV6-6
j_call: TRBJ1-6
d_call: NA
cdr3_length: 13
cdr3_nt: TGTGCCAGCGGGGAGGGGATGGGTTCACCCCTCCACTTT
cdr3_aa: CASGEGMGSPLHF

clone_size: NA
v_call: TRBV13
j_call: TRBJ2-3
d_call: TRBD2
cdr3_length: 14
cdr3_nt: TGTGCCAGCAGTTTTAGCGGGGTCGGAGATACGCAGTATTTT
cdr3_aa: CASSFSGVGDTQYF

clone_size: NA
v_call: TRBV28
j_call: TRBJ1-1
d_call: NA
cdr3_length: 14
cdr3_nt: TGTGCCAGCAGCAAGGACCCTATGGAGGCTGAAGCTTTCTTT
cdr3_aa: CASSKDPMEAEAFF